The source of this T cell receptor (beta chain) is a study of T cell repertoires in cytomegalovirus infection. This clonotype was seen a few times. Its matching antigen is unknown. The V gene's germline CDR1 is KGHSH and CDR2 LQKENI. With V trimmed by 1 base and J by 3 bases, 2 bases remained unmatched. The CDR3 runs 15 residues. TCRdb re-derived calls from the reads in MiXCR, one entry per CDR3 protein. The sample yields around 100,000 distinct CDR3 sequences, over 40% seen once. The chain is built from TRBV18 and TRBJ2-7; 11 bases map to TRBD1. The sample consisted of CD8+ T cells from cultured PBMCs, taken from culture after CMV antigen stimulation. This TCR was sampled from a human donor in good health (CMV status not recorded). Some clones in this sample may be carry-over from other donors' samples. In nucleotides, the CDR3 is TGTGCCAGCTCACCACTGGGACAGGGGGGCTACGAGCAGTACTTC. Translating gives CASSPLGQGGYEQYF.